This entry lists 23 T cell receptor beta chains sequenced from one sample in a study of blood T cells in healthy people across ages (dated by TCRdb to about 2015). Library preparation employed 5' RACE. The sample was run on an Illumina HiSeq 2500. A second PCR of roughly 7 to 11 cycles was performed with a sample-barcoded 5' primer and a J-beta primer mix. TCRdb took the public reads, trimmed them with fastp at Q25, ran MiXCR for clone calling and kept in-frame beta chains. A single entry per CDR3 protein holds the most common genes and DNA from its merged rows. The sample table records some 1.1 million distinct CDR3 sequences; about two fifths of these occur just once. The biggest ten clones account for around 13% of the sample. Sequencing input: blood. Receptors were obtained from a man aged 18 to 29 in good health.

The chain uses TRBV3-1 and TRBJ2-1; weak D call: TRBD1 (5 bases). Trimming stripped 4 bases from V and 4 bases from J, with 20 bases between. This CDR3 is 17 amino acids long. Germline V gives CDR1 LGHDT, CDR2 YNNKEL (reference sequence). The CDR3 DNA is TGTGCCAGCAGCCGAGAAGTTAGCTCGACAGTTTACAATGAGCAGTTCTTC. This sequence encodes CASSREVSSTVYNEQFF.

This clonotype was counted a single time. V gene TRBV6-6 combines with J gene TRBJ2-7, with D hard to call. The better agreement between TRBJ2-5 and the DNA end casts doubt on the J call. Germline lookup yields CDR1 MNHNY and CDR2 SVGAGI (reference sequence). The CDR3 loop spans 14 amino acids. CDR3 sequence (DNA): TGTGCCAGCGTCGACCTGGGGTGGGAAGAGACCCAGTACTTC. Protein sequence: CASVDLGWEETQYF.

This clonotype was counted between two and nine times. The CDR3 is CASSQDREGAFTYEQYF. DNA of the CDR3: TGTGCCAGCAGCCAAGATCGGGAGGGGGCCTTTACCTACGAGCAGTACTTC. The chain has TRBV3-1 and TRBJ2-7; the D gene is possibly TRBD2 (8 bases). CDR1 is LGHDT, CDR2 YNNKEL, per germline (reference sequence). The CDR3 has 17 amino acids. Trimming left V 0 bases short and J 2 bases short, with 17 bases between.

This clonotype appeared a few times. The chain links TRBV25-1 to TRBJ1-1; D perhaps matches TRBD1 (6 bases). The CDR3 sequence is 16 residues long. Germline CDR1 is MGHDK and CDR2 is SYGVNS. V was trimmed by 7 bases and J by 5 bases, leaving 23 bases between them. In DNA form, the CDR3 reads TGTGCCAGCACTACGGACCCCGGGACACGAGGGACTGAAGCTTTCTTT. Amino acids: CASTTDPGTRGTEAFF.

The chain is built from TRBV28 and TRBJ1-1, with D uncertain. Germline loops: CDR1 MDHEN, CDR2 SYDVKM. This CDR3 contains 13 residues. Trimming pared 3 bases from V and 3 bases from J, leaving 8 bases between. CDR3 DNA sequence: TGTGCCAGCAGTTTGATCCCGGACACTGAAGCTTTCTTT. It yields the protein CASSLIPDTEAFF. The complete variable domain, with remaining parts taken from reference TRBV28 and TRBJ1-1, reads DVKVTQSSRYLVKRTGEKVFLECVQDMDHENMFWYRQDPGLGLRLIYFSYDVKMKEKGDIPEGYSVSREKKERFSLILESASTNQTSMYLCASSLIPDTEAFFGQGTRLTVV.

The V gene is TRBV7-9, the J gene TRBJ2-3; D perhaps matches TRBD2 (5 bases). V lost 6 bases and J 1 base, leaving 14 bases between the germline ends. Germline loops: CDR1 SEHNR, CDR2 FQNEAQ (reference sequence). The CDR3 extends over 15 amino acids. CDR3 amino acids: CASRKLRVGTDTQYF. In DNA, the CDR3 is TGTGCCAGCAGAAAGTTGCGGGTAGGCACAGATACGCAGTATTTT.

V gene TRBV3-1 combines with J gene TRBJ2-2; 9 positions match TRBD1. This CDR3 has 16 residues. CDR1 is LGHDT, CDR2 YNNKEL, per germline (reference sequence). Trimming removed 5 bases from V and 3 bases from J; junction bases left unmatched: 7. CDR3 DNA: TGTGCCAGCAGCGTTACAGGGGGCATGTACACCGGGGAGCTGTTTTTT. Encoded protein: CASSVTGGMYTGELFF.

At least ten counts were recorded for this clonotype. The chain is built from TRBV7-2 and TRBJ2-3; D remains ambiguous. The CDR3 runs 14 residues. Germline V gene data show CDR1 as SGHTA and CDR2 as FQGNSA. V was trimmed by 3 bases and J by 6 bases, leaving 13 bases between them. The CDR3 reads CASSLGGGRDTQYF. The CDR3 DNA is TGTGCCAGCAGCTTGGGCGGTGGTCGGGATACGCAGTATTTT.

This clonotype was observed many times. The chain couples TRBV27 to TRBJ2-7; D ambiguous. Trimming shortened V by 7 bases and J by 6 bases, and 19 bases separated the two germline ends. This CDR3 has 14 residues. Per the germline V gene, CDR1 is MNHEY and CDR2 is SMNVEV (reference sequence). CDR3 in amino acids: CASTPRSMMVEQYF. The CDR3 DNA follows: TGTGCCAGCACTCCTCGAAGCATGATGGTCGAGCAGTACTTC.

This clonotype was seen more than once but under ten times. The chain combines TRBV15 with TRBJ2-7, with D tentatively TRBD2 (5 bases). The CDR3 is made up of 15 amino acids. Germline lookup yields CDR1 LNHNV and CDR2 YYDKDF (reference sequence). V was clipped by 0 bases and J by 6 bases, with 15 bases between them. CDR3 nucleotide sequence: TGTGCCACCAGCAGAGATCGTCTAGCAGGAGGCGAGCAGTACTTC. Its translation: CATSRDRLAGGEQYF.

This clonotype showed up many times. The genes are TRBV20-1 and TRBJ2-3; 9 nucleotides agree with TRBD1. Germline values: CDR1 DFQATT, CDR2 SNEGSKA (reference sequence). The trim removed 6 bases at V and 2 bases at J, leaving 9 bases unmatched. The CDR3 runs 15 residues. The CDR3 bases are TGCAGTGCCATAGGGGGACAGGGAAACACAGATACGCAGTATTTT. This translates into CSAIGGQGNTDTQYF.

V is TRBV13 and J is TRBJ2-5, with TRBD1 matching over 8 bases. In germline, CDR1 is PRHDT, CDR2 FYEKMQ (reference sequence). This CDR3 comprises 15 residues. The V segment lost 5 bases and the J segment 4 bases; nucleotides outside the gene matches: 9. The CDR3 loop reads CASSPGQGYLETQYF. The DNA for the CDR3 is TGTGCCAGCAGCCCAGGACAGGGTTATCTAGAGACCCAGTACTTC.

This clonotype showed up just a few times. This chain links TRBV12-3 or TRBV12-4 with TRBJ1-1, with D uncertain. V dropped 7 bases and J dropped 2 bases, with 11 bases sitting between them. The length of the CDR3 is 13 residues. The CDR3 spells CASMSASNTEAFF. As DNA, the CDR3 is TGTGCCAGCATGTCGGCATCCAACACTGAAGCTTTCTTT.

The sample holds a few counts of this clonotype. The rearrangement uses TRBV28 and TRBJ1-1, with 7 bases lining up with TRBD1. V lost 6 bases to trimming and J lost 3 bases; unmatched junction nucleotides: 16. Per the germline V gene, CDR1 is MDHEN and CDR2 is SYDVKM. This CDR3 has 17 amino acids. The CDR3 spells CASRTGMEASGHTEAFF. CDR3 bases: TGTGCCAGCAGGACAGGGATGGAGGCGAGTGGGCACACTGAAGCTTTCTTT.

The chain couples TRBV30 to TRBJ2-7; tentative D call: TRBD2 (6 bases). Trimming cost V 5 bases and J 3 bases, with 8 bases left between them. Germline V gene lookup returns CDR1 GTSNPN and CDR2 SVGIG (reference sequence). The CDR3 runs to 11 residues. The CDR3 sequence is CAWEGLYEQYF. The CDR3 nucleotides are TGTGCCTGGGAGGGACTCTACGAGCAGTACTTC.

Turning to this clonotype: A junction boundary mismatches the germline segment, possibly from a read error. The V gene is TRBV29-1, the J gene TRBJ2-3; TRBD2 is a possible D gene (6 bases). The CDR3 contains 13 residues. The germline gives CDR1 SQVTM, CDR2 ANQGSEA. Here the CDR3 DNA reads TGCAGCGTTGACCCTACTAGCACAGATGCGCAGTATTTT. Its protein product is CSVDPTSTDAQYF.

There are a few counts of this clonotype. V gene TRBV18 combines with J gene TRBJ2-5; D not resolved. There are 15 residues in the CDR3. The germline V gene encodes CDR1 KGHSH and CDR2 LQKENI. With 3 bases removed from V and 5 bases from J, the gap between germline ends came to 16 bases. In DNA, the CDR3 is TGTGCCAGCTCACCGACCAGCACGGGCCTGGAGACCCAGTACTTC. It translates to CASSPTSTGLETQYF. Filled out from reference TRBV18 and TRBJ2-5, the complete variable domain reads NAGVMQNPRHLVRRRGQEARLRCSPMKGHSHVYWYRQLPEEGLKFMVYLQKENIIDESGMPKERFSAEFPKEGPSILRIQQVVRGDSAAYFCASSPTSTGLETQYFGPGTRLLVL.

Many counts were recorded for this clonotype. CDR3 DNA: TGCGCCAGCAGCCAAGAAGGGGGTAGAAATGAGCAGTTCTTC. This codes for CASSQEGGRNEQFF. This chain connects TRBV4-3 to TRBJ2-1, with D perhaps TRBD1 (6 bases). V gave up 0 bases and J gave up 7 bases, with 10 bases separating them. Germline V gene lookup returns CDR1 LGHNA and CDR2 YSLEER. The CDR3 runs 14 residues.

The rearrangement links TRBV9 to TRBJ1-1, with D perhaps TRBD1 (5 bases). V was clipped by 4 bases and J by 8 bases, with 15 bases between them. CDR1 and CDR2 from the germline V gene are SGDLS and YYNGEE. CDR3 length: 13 amino acids. CDR3: CASSSPGALEAFF. Here the CDR3 DNA reads TGTGCCAGCAGCTCCCCCGGGGCACTCGAAGCTTTCTTT.

As concerns this clonotype: A much larger clone lies a single base off, so this may be a read error. The V gene is TRBV20-1, the J gene TRBJ2-1, with a tentative D call TRBD2 (6 bases). Germline V gives CDR1 DFQATT, CDR2 SNEGSKA (reference sequence). This CDR3 is built from 14 residues. The CDR3: CGAARDFSPSEQFF. The DNA for the CDR3 is TGCGGTGCAGCCCGGGACTTTTCACCCAGTGAGCAGTTCTTC.

The chain has TRBV11-2 and TRBJ2-1, with 7 bases lining up with TRBD1. In germline, CDR1 is SGHAT, CDR2 FQNNGV. V gave up 5 bases and J gave up 7 bases; unmatched junction bases: 8. The CDR3 loop spans 14 amino acids. DNA for the CDR3: TGTGCCAGCAGCGTTTTGAGGGGGCCGAATGAGCAGTTCTTC. It specifies CASSVLRGPNEQFF. Using reference TRBV11-2 and TRBJ2-1 for the parts outside the CDR3, the full variable domain is EAGVAQSPRYKIIEKRQSVAFWCNPISGHATLYWYQQILGQGPKLLIQFQNNGVVDDSQLPKDRFSAERLKGVDSTLKIQPAKLEDSAVYLCASSVLRGPNEQFFGPGTRLTVL.

This clonotype was counted only a few times. V and J are TRBV29-1 and TRBJ2-7, with D hard to call. Germline CDR1 and CDR2: SQVTM and ANQGSEA. V gave up 4 bases and J gave up 0 bases, with 13 bases separating them. This CDR3 is 14 amino acids long. The CDR3, as DNA: TGCAGCGTTGGGATGTCGCTGGGCTCCTACGAGCAGTACTTC. This gives the protein CSVGMSLGSYEQYF.

This clonotype was found a few times. V is TRBV12-3 or TRBV12-4 and J is TRBJ2-2, with D possibly matching TRBD1 (6 bases). This CDR3 is built from 15 residues. Trimming took off 5 bases at V and 4 bases at J, with 14 bases between the two ends. CDR3 sequence reads: CASSRQEVGTGELFF. As DNA, the CDR3 is TGTGCCAGCAGTCGACAGGAGGTCGGCACCGGGGAGCTGTTTTTT.